A single sample is the source of the 9 T cell receptor beta chains below, sequenced in a study of PD-1 blockade in mismatch repair-deficient tumors (dated by TCRdb to the late 2010s). Libraries were made using the immunoSEQ multiplex PCR assay. TCRdb took over this immuneACCESS table, retaining in-frame rearrangements with V and J assigned. Such tables are incomplete; in checked studies, under half of the missing clones stem from an unresolved V gene, and the remainder is unexplained. The sample table records over 100,000 clones; over 65% of these occur just once. The top ten constitute around 4.7% of the sample. The specimen comprised peripheral blood, sampled 60 to 65 weeks after starting pembrolizumab. The receptors come from an adult with mismatch repair-deficient cancer.

The CDR3 reads CASSEDQGGNTEAFF. CDR3 DNA: TGTGCCAGCAGTGAAGATCAGGGGGGGAACACTGAAGCTTTCTTT. The chain recombines TRBV2 with TRBJ1-1, with 7 bases aligning to TRBD1. Germline values: CDR1 SNHLY, CDR2 FYNNEI. The CDR3 contains 15 residues. V trimming: 1 base; J trimming: 1 base; junction bases outside the gene matches: 3.

The chain uses TRBV10-3 and TRBJ2-7, with D unresolved. Germline V gene lookup returns CDR1 ENHRY and CDR2 SYGVKD. The CDR3 length is 15 residues. V was trimmed by 6 bases and J by 1 base, leaving 16 bases between them. CDR3 loop: CAIREEVELSYEQYF. The CDR3 DNA reads TGTGCCATCAGGGAAGAGGTGGAACTTTCCTACGAGCAGTACTTC.

V gene TRBV7-9 combines with J gene TRBJ1-5; TRBD1 agrees at 11 bases. This CDR3 region has 15 residues. V gave up 5 bases and J gave up 5 bases; unmatched junction bases: 5. Germline lookup yields CDR1 SEHNR and CDR2 FQNEAQ (reference sequence). CDR3 sequence: CASSLGTGGDQPQHF. The DNA for the CDR3 is TGTGCCAGCAGCCTCGGGACAGGGGGGGATCAGCCCCAGCATTTT.

The CDR3 sequence: CASRKGLGLLSGANVLTF. The CDR3 nucleotides read TGTGCCAGTAGAAAGGGCCTTGGGCTTCTCTCTGGGGCCAACGTCCTGACTTTC. This chain joins TRBV19 and TRBJ2-6, with D hard to call. Germline V lookup: CDR1 LNHDA, CDR2 SQIVND (reference sequence). The CDR3 has 18 amino acids. Trimming cost V 6 bases and J 0 bases, with 18 bases left between them.

This rearrangement joins TRBV11-2 to TRBJ1-2, with D perhaps matching TRBD1 (6 bases). Germline-derived CDR1 and CDR2 are SGHAT and FQNNGV. CDR3 length: 17 amino acids. V lost 0 bases and J 4 bases, leaving 18 bases between the germline ends. As DNA, the CDR3 is TGTGCCAGCAGCTTAGACAAACCACAGGGAATGAGCTATGGCTACACCTTC. Translation gives CASSLDKPQGMSYGYTF.

The V call is TRBV25-1, the J call TRBJ1-1; D gene uncertain. The CDR3 runs 14 residues. The V and J ends lost 4 bases and 1 base respectively, with 10 bases between them. CDR1 is MGHDK, CDR2 SYGVNS, per germline. The CDR3 loop is CASSGTTWNTEAFF. In DNA, the CDR3 is TGTGCCAGCAGTGGGACCACATGGAACACTGAAGCTTTCTTT.

The chain links TRBV6-5 to TRBJ2-7; 9 positions agree with TRBD2. Germline V lookup: CDR1 MNHEY, CDR2 SVGAGI. With V trimmed by 4 bases and J by 1 base, 5 bases remained unmatched. The CDR3 runs 15 residues. Here the CDR3 reads CASSFASGMSYEQYF. The CDR3 nucleotides are TGTGCCAGCAGTTTCGCTAGCGGGATGTCCTACGAGCAGTACTTC.

The genes are TRBV6-5 and TRBJ2-7; 7 nucleotides agree with TRBD2. There are 14 residues in the CDR3. Germline-derived CDR1 and CDR2 are MNHEY and SVGAGI. After removal of 6 bases from V and 2 bases from J, the junction contained 7 bases not matched to a gene. CDR3 sequence (DNA): TGTGCCAGCAGCCCCCGGGGGGAGACCTACGAGCAGTACTTC. As protein: CASSPRGETYEQYF.

Concerning this clone: One junction end disagrees with the germline gene, perhaps due to a read error. The chain has TRBV30 and TRBJ2-2, with D possibly being TRBD2 (5 bases). The CDR3 consists of 14 residues. Per germline, CDR1 GTSNPN and CDR2 SVGIG (reference sequence). In DNA, the CDR3 is TGTGCCAGGAGAGGGCCCGATGCGACCGGGGAGCTGTTTTTT. Its protein product is CARRGPDATGELFF.